Sequencing of this T cell receptor (beta chain) was carried out in a study of blood T cell repertoires in COVID-19. The CDR3 runs 12 residues. Germline V lookup: CDR1 MNHEY, CDR2 SVGAGI. Deletions cut 10 bases from V and 7 bases from J, with 14 bases between. Methods used by the authors: Estimated nucleated cell counts came from reference gene primer amplification. Assay: immunoSEQ multiplex PCR; the TCRdb copy retains only in-frame clones and omits some. D and trimming were read from the DNA, whereas the V and J calls and clone size are those reported in that table. Among approximately 270,000 clones listed, 75% to 90% were seen once.

The sequenced material came from peripheral blood. The J gene is TRBJ1-5, the V gene TRBV6-5, with a tentative D call TRBD1 (5 bases). The receptor was isolated from a man aged 30-40 years with acute or convalescent COVID-19. The CDR3 sequence: CATQIRGQPQHF. CDR3 in DNA: TGTGCCACCCAAATCCGGGGGCAGCCCCAGCATTTT.